Following are 10 T cell receptor beta chains from one sample sequenced in a study of blood T cell repertoires in COVID-19 (dated by TCRdb to the early 2020s). The library relied on the immunoSEQ multiplex PCR assay. TCRdb holds this immuneACCESS table with in-frame rearrangements only. Some clones are missing; in checked studies, unresolved V genes explain under half, and the rest has no known cause. For this sample the table gives roughly 100,000 clones, of which less than 85% were detected only once. The top ten clones comprise 14% to 15% of the sample. Sequencing input: peripheral blood. Every receptor here comes from a woman in her sixties with acute or convalescent COVID-19.

V gene TRBV5-4 combines with J gene TRBJ1-6; 8 positions agree with TRBD1. Trimming took 4 bases from V and 6 from J; bases not matched to a gene: 6. The CDR3 is made up of 15 amino acids. Germline V CDR1 and CDR2: SGHNT, YYREEE (reference sequence). The CDR3 DNA reads TGTGCCAGCAGCGCGGCAGGGGGCTCTAATTCACCCCTCCACTTT. Protein: CASSAAGGSNSPLHF.

The CDR3 DNA reads as TGCGCCAGCAGTCGGGTAGCGACCTACGAGCAGTACTTC. Its translation is CASSRVATYEQYF. V usage is TRBV10-1 and J usage is TRBJ2-7; D is possibly TRBD2 (5 bases). V gave up 5 bases and J gave up 2 bases, with 10 bases separating them. The length of the CDR3 is 13 residues. Looked up from germline, CDR1 is WNHNN and CDR2 is SYGVQD (reference sequence).

This clone was counted between two and nine times. J is TRBJ2-7 and V is TRBV5-5, with 8 bases matching TRBD2. Germline CDR1 reads SGHKS; CDR2 reads YYEKEE (reference sequence). The CDR3 length is 14 residues. V shed 5 bases, J shed 4 bases, and the junction held 8 bases outside the gene matches. The CDR3 region has the DNA TGTGCCAGCAGTCGAGCGGGAGTACTGTACGAGCAGTACTTC. Translating gives CASSRAGVLYEQYF.

There are a few counts of this clone. The genes are TRBV18 and TRBJ1-1; TRBD1 is a possible D gene (6 bases). The CDR3 extends over 13 amino acids. V gave up 2 bases and J gave up 4 bases, with 8 bases separating them. Germline V gene lookup returns CDR1 KGHSH and CDR2 LQKENI. CDR3 in DNA: TGTGCCAGCTCACCAAGAGGGGGCACTGAAGCTTTCTTT. It is translated as CASSPRGGTEAFF.

The chain is built from TRBV12-3 or TRBV12-4 and TRBJ2-1, with TRBD2 matching over 9 bases. V was clipped by 3 bases and J by 8 bases; unmatched bases: 2. The CDR3 runs 13 residues. CDR3: CASSFIAGDEQFF. The CDR3 bases are TGTGCCAGCAGTTTTATAGCGGGAGATGAGCAGTTCTTC.

This clone was counted between two and nine times. The chain carries TRBV7-2 and TRBJ1-5, with TRBD1 matching 8 bases. Germline V gene lookup returns CDR1 SGHTA and CDR2 FQGNSA. Trimming cost V 5 bases and J 5 bases; bases outside gene matches: 5. The CDR3 contains 14 residues. The CDR3, as DNA: TGTGCCAGCAGCGGACAGGGTGTATATCAGCCCCAGCATTTT. Translated, it gives CASSGQGVYQPQHF.

This clone has only a few counts. The V and J genes are TRBV5-5 and TRBJ2-7; 10 positions agree with TRBD1. Germline V gene lookup returns CDR1 SGHKS and CDR2 YYEKEE (reference sequence). Germline trimming cut 2 bases from V and 3 bases from J; bases unmatched to any gene: 5. The CDR3 length is 15 residues. In DNA, the CDR3 is TGTGCCAGCAGCTTTCCGGGACAGGGGATCTACGAGCAGTACTTC. Protein sequence: CASSFPGQGIYEQYF.

This chain links TRBV4-2 with TRBJ2-7; 11 nucleotides align to TRBD2. Per the germline V gene, CDR1 is LGHNA and CDR2 is YNFKEQ. V gave up 0 bases and J gave up 2 bases; unmatched junction bases: 6. The CDR3 has 17 amino acids. The CDR3 DNA is TGTGCCAGCAGCCAAGATCTAGCGGGGGGTCGGACCTACGAGCAGTACTTC. As protein: CASSQDLAGGRTYEQYF.

Written as DNA, the CDR3 is TGTGCCAGCAGTTTTACTTCCTACGAGCAGTACTTC. Translated, it gives CASSFTSYEQYF. The V gene is TRBV28, the J gene TRBJ2-7; unclear D gene. V gave up 3 bases and J gave up 1 base, with 4 bases separating them. The CDR3 totals 12 residues. In germline, CDR1 is MDHEN, CDR2 SYDVKM. Complete variable domain (other parts from reference TRBV28 and TRBJ2-7): DVKVTQSSRYLVKRTGEKVFLECVQDMDHENMFWYRQDPGLGLRLIYFSYDVKMKEKGDIPEGYSVSREKKERFSLILESASTNQTSMYLCASSFTSYEQYFGPGTRLTVT.

V and J are TRBV9 and TRBJ1-5, with 7 positions matching TRBD1. The CDR3 sequence is 18 residues long. J gave up 1 base and V 0 bases, and 10 bases lay outside the gene matches. Germline V gene lookup returns CDR1 SGDLS and CDR2 YYNGEE. CDR3 nucleotide sequence: TGTGCCAGCAGCGTAGACGAGACAGGGTATGGGAGCAATCAGCCCCAGCATTTT. Its translation is CASSVDETGYGSNQPQHF.